The present TCR beta chain was sequenced within a study of long-term antiretroviral therapy in people with HIV. Overall study results and limits: Repertoires with HIV possessed tighter CDR3 length spans than those of controls.

They ran version v3.0 of the immunoSEQ assay at survey level. A target of roughly 40,000-55,000 T-cell genomes per sample was set for sequencing. Profiled with immunoSEQ multiplex PCR; TCRdb holds only in-frame clones, not every one. The table includes tens of thousands of clones, 80% to 95% detected once. Treatment for all HIV-infected participants took place in the United States. In germline, CDR1 is LGHNT, CDR2 FRNRAP. Germline trimming cut 3 bases from V and 0 bases from J; bases unmatched to any gene: 5. The CDR3 loop spans 16 amino acids. Points on this clone: Antigen specificity is unknown.

Sequences were derived from unsorted PBMCs, sampled 4.4 years after starting antiretroviral therapy. The sequence was collected from a woman in her forties or fifties with HIV. The chain joins TRBV12-5 to TRBJ2-3, with 8 nucleotides matching TRBD2. The CDR3 DNA reads TGTGCTAGTGGTTTTCTAGCGGGTCCTAGCACAGATACGCAGTATTTT. Translated, it gives CASGFLAGPSTDTQYF.